These 15 T cell receptor beta chains share one sample of origin, sequenced in a study of PD-1 blockade in classical Hodgkin lymphoma. Relapses following autologous stem cell transplantation were seen in all patients, with brentuximab vedotin exposure varying. Sequencing used immunoSEQ multiplex PCR; TCRdb keeps in-frame clones, though not all of them. The sample contains some 100,000 clones, roughly 92% of which appear only once. Material: peripheral blood mononuclear cells (PBMCs), obtained at baseline. The receptors originated from a human donor with classical Hodgkin lymphoma.

This clone is a singleton in its sample. The rearrangement uses TRBV5-4 and TRBJ2-2; 8 bases align to TRBD2. CDR1 and CDR2 from the germline V gene are SGHNT and YYREEE (reference sequence). This CDR3 region has 16 residues. The V segment lost 0 bases and the J segment 6 bases; nucleotides outside the gene matches: 7. CDR3: CASSLAKGLVAGELFF. The CDR3 DNA reads as TGTGCCAGCAGCTTGGCCAAGGGACTAGTAGCCGGGGAGCTGTTTTTT. The variable domain in full, with the rest retrieved from reference TRBV5-4 and TRBJ2-2, is ETGVTQSPTHLIKTRGQQVTLRCSSQSGHNTVSWYQQALGQGPQFIFQYYREEENGRGNFPPRFSGLQFPNYSSELNVNALELDDSALYLCASSLAKGLVAGELFFGEGSRLTVL.

The chain carries TRBV6-6 and TRBJ2-7; 11 positions match TRBD2. This CDR3 region has 14 residues. The ends lost 7 bases at V and 9 bases at J; junction bases unmatched: 11. Germline lookup yields CDR1 MNHNY and CDR2 SVGAGI (reference sequence). This chain's CDR3 is CASKGLADKKGQYF. DNA for the CDR3: TGTGCCAGCAAGGGACTAGCGGATAAAAAGGGGCAGTACTTC.

The rearrangement uses TRBV10-3 and TRBJ2-7, with 8 positions matching TRBD2. V was clipped by 9 bases and J by 4 bases; unmatched bases: 17. Germline CDR1 is ENHRY and CDR2 is SYGVKD. This CDR3 region has 16 residues. CDR3 sequence: CAITLGGREESYEQYF. CDR3 in DNA: TGTGCCATTACCTTAGGGGGGCGGGAGGAGTCATACGAGCAGTACTTC.

The V call is TRBV7-8, the J call TRBJ1-5; D remains unclear. Between the trimmed V and J ends, which lost 4 bases and 0 bases, there was a span of 10 bases. The germline CDR1 and CDR2 sequences are SGHVS and FQNEAQ. The CDR3 covers 15 residues. DNA for the CDR3: TGTGCCAGCAGCTCTCATCGACATAGCAATCAGCCCCAGCATTTT. Residues: CASSSHRHSNQPQHF.

The chain recombines TRBV5-1 with TRBJ2-7, with D unclear. Trimming took 0 bases from V and 4 from J, leaving 8 bases between them. The CDR3 has 13 amino acids. Germline V gene sequence: CDR1 SGHRS, CDR2 YFSETQ. DNA for the CDR3: TGCGCCAGCAGCTTGGATCTAGTTTACGAGCAGTACTTC. It codes for CASSLDLVYEQYF.

The rearrangement links TRBV6-5 to TRBJ2-2; TRBD2 aligns across 9 bases. CDR3 length: 13 amino acids. V dropped 4 bases and J dropped 7; count of bases not matched to a gene: 1. Germline V lookup: CDR1 MNHEY, CDR2 SVGAGI. The CDR3 sequence: CASSWTSVGELFF. The CDR3, as DNA: TGTGCCAGCAGTTGGACTAGCGTCGGGGAGCTGTTTTTT.

The chain couples TRBV5-4 to TRBJ1-5; D gene uncertain. Germline values: CDR1 SGHNT, CDR2 YYREEE (reference sequence). V was cut by 4 bases and J by 4 bases, with 9 bases left in between. The CDR3 runs to 13 residues. The CDR3 region has the DNA TGTGCCAGCAGCACGGACCGTAATCAGCCCCAGCATTTT. This codes for CASSTDRNQPQHF.

The chain recombines TRBV11-2 with TRBJ2-7; TRBD2 agrees at 12 bases. With V trimmed by 6 bases and J by 1 base, 16 bases remained unmatched. Germline CDR1 is SGHAT and CDR2 is FQNNGV. This CDR3 comprises 19 residues. CDR3 residues: CASRDFPGTSGRRSYEQYF. Here the CDR3 DNA reads TGTGCCAGCAGAGATTTCCCCGGGACTAGCGGGCGTCGATCCTACGAGCAGTACTTC.

The chain joins TRBV6-5 to TRBJ1-1, with 7 bases that match TRBD1. There are 13 residues in the CDR3. The germline V gene has CDR1 MNHEY and CDR2 SVGAGI. The V segment lost 6 bases and the J segment 0 bases; nucleotides outside the gene matches: 1. DNA of the CDR3: TGTGCCAGCAGCGGACAGGTGAACACTGAAGCTTTCTTT. Residues: CASSGQVNTEAFF.

This chain connects TRBV19 to TRBJ2-2; 10 bases are shared with TRBD1. V shed 5 bases, J shed 7 bases, and the junction held 7 bases outside the gene matches. Germline V gene sequence: CDR1 LNHDA, CDR2 SQIVND (reference sequence). This CDR3 is 15 amino acids long. The CDR3 loop is CASSPGTGVDGELFF. Here the CDR3 DNA reads TGTGCCAGTAGTCCCGGGACAGGGGTTGACGGGGAGCTGTTTTTT.

The V and J genes are TRBV10-2 and TRBJ2-7, with 9 positions matching TRBD2. The ends lost 5 bases at V and 5 bases at J; junction bases unmatched: 10. The CDR3 covers 15 residues. Germline CDR1 WSHSY, CDR2 SAAADI. CDR3 DNA sequence: TGCGCCAGCAGTCCTGTAGCGGGAGCCATCAACGAGCAGTACTTC. This translates into CASSPVAGAINEQYF.

The chain has TRBV5-1 and TRBJ1-4; no clear D gene. CDR1 SGHRS and CDR2 YFSETQ come from the germline V gene. The CDR3 is 16 amino acids. V lost 0 bases and J lost 0, with 9 bases in between. CDR3 in amino acids: CASSLVGSPTNEKLFF. CDR3 coding DNA: TGCGCCAGCAGCTTGGTTGGCAGCCCAACTAATGAAAAACTGTTTTTT.

The gene calls are TRBV5-1 and TRBJ2-2; D ambiguous. CDR1 and CDR2 (germline): SGHRS, YFSETQ. This CDR3 has 14 amino acids. Trimming removed 4 bases at V and 5 bases at J, with 12 bases between. The CDR3, as DNA: TGCGCCAGCAGCCCCGAAGGCCTTACCGGGGAGCTGTTTTTT. Encoded protein: CASSPEGLTGELFF.

V gene TRBV6-4 combines with J gene TRBJ2-3; 8 nucleotides align to TRBD1. The CDR3 is 15 amino acids. Trimming cost V 6 bases and J 1 base; bases outside gene matches: 6. CDR1 MRHNA and CDR2 SNTAGT come from the germline V gene. The CDR3 spells CASSSGTGRTDTQYF. The CDR3 coding sequence is TGTGCCAGCAGCTCCGGGACAGGCCGCACAGATACGCAGTATTTT.

CDR3 coding DNA: TGTGCCAGCAGCCAAGGAGGAACACCGAACACCGGGGAGCTGTTTTTT. Translating it yields CASSQGGTPNTGELFF. The chain uses TRBV14 and TRBJ2-2; D is unclear. The CDR3 has 16 residues. The V end was cut by 1 base, the J end by 0 bases, with 9 bases between. From germline, CDR1 is SGHDN and CDR2 FVKESK.